This TCR beta chain was captured by sequencing in a study of cytomegalovirus exposure and HLA in healthy donors. Overall study findings and caveats: The authors enumerated roughly 180 TCR beta chains as linked to cytomegalovirus. In vitro, a few CMV-associated chains proved specific for CMV antigens. Accounts indicate the classifier identified cytomegalovirus status with strong specificity and sensitivity.

The table lists this clone with a few counts. Its target is unknown. The CDR3 is 13 amino acids. CDR1 and CDR2 (germline): MNHEY, SMNVEV (reference sequence). Trimming cost V 7 bases and J 3 bases, with 10 bases left between them. The assay was immunoSEQ multiplex PCR, and TCRdb's table has in-frame clones only and misses some. Among about 130,000 clones listed, about 91% were seen once. V usage is TRBV27 and J usage is TRBJ1-5; D might be TRBD1 (5 bases). The source material was PBMCs. The receptor was derived from a woman under 30 in good health and CMV-seronegative. The DNA for the CDR3 is TGTGCCAGCAAGCAGGGCATCAATCAGCCCCAGCATTTT. Its protein is CASKQGINQPQHF.